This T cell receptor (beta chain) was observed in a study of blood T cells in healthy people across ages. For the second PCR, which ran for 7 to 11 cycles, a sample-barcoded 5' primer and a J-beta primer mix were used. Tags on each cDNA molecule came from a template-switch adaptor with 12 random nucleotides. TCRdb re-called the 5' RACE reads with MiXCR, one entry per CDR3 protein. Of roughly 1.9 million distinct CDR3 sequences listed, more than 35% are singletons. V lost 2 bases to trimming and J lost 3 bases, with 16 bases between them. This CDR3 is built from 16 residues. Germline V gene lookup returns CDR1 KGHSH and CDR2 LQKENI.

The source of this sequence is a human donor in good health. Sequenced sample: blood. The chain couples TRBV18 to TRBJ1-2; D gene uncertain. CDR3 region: CASSPSRPSEYYGYTF. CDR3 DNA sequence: TGTGCCAGCTCACCAAGTCGGCCCTCCGAATACTATGGCTACACCTTC.